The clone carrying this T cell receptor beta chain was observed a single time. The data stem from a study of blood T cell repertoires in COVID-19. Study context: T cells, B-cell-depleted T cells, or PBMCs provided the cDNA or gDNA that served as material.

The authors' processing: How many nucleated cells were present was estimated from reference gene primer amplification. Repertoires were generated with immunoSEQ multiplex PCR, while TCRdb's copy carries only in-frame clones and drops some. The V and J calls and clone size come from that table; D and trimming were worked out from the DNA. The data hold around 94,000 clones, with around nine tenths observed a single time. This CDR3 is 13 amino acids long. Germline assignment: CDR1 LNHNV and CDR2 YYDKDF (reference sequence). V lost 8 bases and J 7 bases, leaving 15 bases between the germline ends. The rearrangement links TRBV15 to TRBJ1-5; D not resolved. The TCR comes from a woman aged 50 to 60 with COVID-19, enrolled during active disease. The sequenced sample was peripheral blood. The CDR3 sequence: CATQLSRGQPQHF. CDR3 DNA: TGTGCCACCCAGCTCTCTAGAGGACAGCCCCAGCATTTT.